These 24 T cell receptor beta chains were sequenced from one sample in a study of blood T cell repertoires in COVID-19. TCRdb keeps only in-frame clones here, not all; method: immunoSEQ multiplex PCR. The sample shows about 150,000 clones, 70% to 90% of them seen only once. The material sequenced was PBMCs or T cells enriched from blood (not recorded which). All receptors come from a woman in her 30s with acute COVID-19.

This CDR3 is CASSEALPPYNEQFF. The CDR3 nucleotides read TGTGCCAGCAGCGAAGCGCTCCCCCCCTACAATGAGCAGTTCTTC. This sequence joins TRBV9 and TRBJ2-1; D ambiguous. The CDR3 extends over 15 amino acids. Trimming removed 3 bases at V and 2 bases at J, with 12 bases between. The germline gives CDR1 SGDLS, CDR2 YYNGEE. The variable domain in full, completed from reference TRBV9 and TRBJ2-1, reads DSGVTQTPKHLITATGQRVTLRCSPRSGDLSVYWYQQSLDQGLQFLIQYYNGEERAKGNILERFSAQQFPDLHSELNLSSLELGDSALYFCASSEALPPYNEQFFGPGTRLTVL.

The rearrangement uses TRBV4-3 and TRBJ2-7, with D tentatively TRBD1 (5 bases). V was cut by 1 base and J by 5 bases, with 12 bases left in between. Germline loops: CDR1 LGHNA, CDR2 YSLEER. This CDR3 is built from 14 residues. The CDR3: CASSQVGRAHEQYF. The CDR3 nucleotides are TGCGCCAGCAGCCAAGTGGGCAGGGCGCACGAGCAGTACTTC.

The chain is built from TRBV11-2 and TRBJ1-2; possibly TRBD1 for D (5 bases). Trimming stripped 0 bases from V and 4 bases from J, with 12 bases between. This CDR3 is built from 15 residues. Germline CDR1 is SGHAT and CDR2 is FQNNGV. The DNA for the CDR3 is TGTGCCAGCAGCTTAGAGGGAGGGGTCGGCTATGGCTACACCTTC. This encodes CASSLEGGVGYGYTF. The full variable domain, its missing parts supplied by reference TRBV11-2 and TRBJ1-2, is EAGVAQSPRYKIIEKRQSVAFWCNPISGHATLYWYQQILGQGPKLLIQFQNNGVVDDSQLPKDRFSAERLKGVDSTLKIQPAKLEDSAVYLCASSLEGGVGYGYTFGSGTRLTVV.

About this clone itself: The germline gene is not matched at one end of the junction; a read error may be the cause. The chain employs TRBV28 and TRBJ1-1; D gene ambiguous. The CDR3 runs 15 residues. Germline-derived CDR1 and CDR2 are MDHEN and SYDVKM. The CDR3 nucleotides are TGTGCCAGCCGTTTGGATGGGGAGGCGAACACTGAAGCTTTCTTT. Translation gives CASRLDGEANTEAFF.

In nucleotides, the CDR3 is TGTGCCAGCAGCGTCGAAGGTTGGGAGCAGCCCCAGCATTTT. It encodes CASSVEGWEQPQHF. The chain carries TRBV9 and TRBJ1-5; D not certain. The CDR3 runs 14 residues. Germline assignment: CDR1 SGDLS and CDR2 YYNGEE. The ends were cut back, 2 bases at V and 7 bases at J, with 13 bases in the middle.

The chain joins TRBV6-1 to TRBJ1-5; D is possibly TRBD1 (5 bases). This CDR3 is 15 amino acids long. Germline loops: CDR1 MNHNS, CDR2 SASEGT. Trimming left V 3 bases short and J 5 bases short, with 14 bases between. The CDR3 DNA reads as TGTGCCAGCAGTGACAGGGTCCGTTTATATCAGCCCCAGCATTTT. Translating it yields CASSDRVRLYQPQHF.

The chain uses TRBV9 and TRBJ1-1, with unresolved D. Between the trimmed V and J ends, which lost 4 bases and 1 base, there was a span of 8 bases. The CDR3 contains 13 residues. Germline V gene lookup returns CDR1 SGDLS and CDR2 YYNGEE. Written as DNA, the CDR3 is TGTGCCAGCAGCATAGCCTCGAACACTGAAGCTTTCTTT. Encoded protein: CASSIASNTEAFF.

The DNA for the CDR3 is TGTGCCAGCAGTGAATGGACTAGCTACAATGAGCAGTTCTTC. It encodes CASSEWTSYNEQFF. V gene TRBV25-1 combines with J gene TRBJ2-1; 7 bases map to TRBD2. Germline-derived CDR1 and CDR2 are MGHDK and SYGVNS. The CDR3 contains 14 residues. The trim removed 1 base at V and 3 bases at J, leaving 0 bases unmatched. Full variable domain (outside the CDR3, taken from reference TRBV25-1 and TRBJ2-1): EADIYQTPRYLVIGTGKKITLECSQTMGHDKMYWYQQDPGMELHLIHYSYGVNSTEKGDLSSESTVSRIRTEHFPLTLESARPSHTSQYLCASSEWTSYNEQFFGPGTRLTVL.

This clone has a single count. The chain carries TRBV7-2 and TRBJ2-1; 8 bases map to TRBD2. Germline assignment: CDR1 SGHTA and CDR2 FQGNSA. The CDR3 is 19 amino acids. The junction had 19 bases not matched to a gene; V was cut back by 5 bases and J by 4 bases. CDR3 in amino acids: CASSPYRVAGVAGYNEQFF. The CDR3 DNA reads TGTGCCAGCAGCCCATACAGGGTTGCGGGAGTAGCGGGGTACAATGAGCAGTTCTTC.

V and J are TRBV5-1 and TRBJ1-2; 10 positions match TRBD1. After removal of 5 bases from V and 8 bases from J, the junction contained 9 bases not matched to a gene. This CDR3 has 14 amino acids. Germline V CDR1 and CDR2: SGHRS, YFSETQ. DNA of the CDR3: TGCGCCAGCAGGGGACAGGGGAGTCCTGGGGGCTACACCTTC. Its translation: CASRGQGSPGGYTF. The whole variable domain, filled in from reference TRBV5-1 and TRBJ1-2, reads KAGVTQTPRYLIKTRGQQVTLSCSPISGHRSVSWYQQTPGQGLQFLFEYFSETQRNKGNFPGRFSGRQFSNSRSEMNVSTLELGDSALYLCASRGQGSPGGYTFGSGTRLTVV.

The rearrangement joins TRBV21-1 to TRBJ2-7; the table's D call, TRBD2, has no DNA check behind it. TRBV21-1 is labeled a pseudogene. The CDR3 loop spans 13 amino acids. CDR3: CASSNGAPEEQYF. The CDR3 nucleotides are TGTGCCAGCAGCAATGGAGCCCCAGAAGAGCAGTACTTC.

This rearrangement joins TRBV6-2 or TRBV6-3 to TRBJ2-1; weak D call: TRBD2 (6 bases). The CDR3 totals 15 residues. V lost 0 bases and J lost 0, with 6 bases in between. Per the germline V gene, CDR1 is MNHEY and CDR2 is SVGEGT. CDR3 protein: CASSYSGGSYNEQFF. CDR3 sequence (DNA): TGTGCCAGCAGTTACTCCGGGGGCTCCTACAATGAGCAGTTCTTC.

This chain connects TRBV28 to TRBJ1-2; D is uncertain. Trimming shortened V by 7 bases and J by 5 bases, and 20 bases separated the two germline ends. The CDR3 is 15 amino acids. Germline lookup yields CDR1 MDHEN and CDR2 SYDVKM. Here the CDR3 DNA reads TGTGCCAGCAACGGAAACGCCGGAGACGGGTATGGCTACACCTTC. It yields the protein CASNGNAGDGYGYTF.

This rearrangement joins TRBV28 to TRBJ2-7; 14 bases are a match to TRBD2. With V trimmed by 5 bases and J by 4 bases, 4 bases remained unmatched. The CDR3 loop spans 15 amino acids. CDR1 MDHEN and CDR2 SYDVKM come from the germline V gene. The CDR3 reads CASSPGTSGSYEQYF. In nucleotides, the CDR3 is TGTGCCAGCAGTCCCGGGACTAGCGGGAGTTACGAGCAGTACTTC.

The chain has TRBV12-3 or TRBV12-4 and TRBJ2-7, with 9 bases aligning to TRBD1. There are 13 residues in the CDR3. The V and J ends lost 6 bases and 5 bases, in that order; junction bases with no gene match: 5. CDR3 amino acids: CASRLQGAHEQYF. CDR3 coding DNA: TGTGCCAGCAGGCTACAGGGGGCTCACGAGCAGTACTTC.

The V gene is TRBV7-3, the J gene TRBJ2-1; 8 bases are a match to TRBD2. This CDR3 has 16 residues. V gave up 2 bases and J gave up 8 bases; unmatched junction bases: 11. Per germline, CDR1 SGHTA and CDR2 FQGTGA. The CDR3 sequence is CASSLVLAGSEDEQFF. CDR3 DNA sequence: TGTGCCAGCAGCTTAGTCCTAGCGGGTTCTGAGGATGAGCAGTTCTTC.

The sample holds a few counts of this clone. This chain connects TRBV6-2 or TRBV6-3 to TRBJ2-1, with 10 bases fitting TRBD2. V gave up 2 bases and J gave up 6 bases; unmatched junction bases: 4. Germline CDR1 reads MNHEY; CDR2 reads SVGEGT. The CDR3 contains 15 residues. The CDR3 bases are TGTGCCAGCAGTTACCGAGCGGGAGGGGTCAATGAGCAGTTCTTC. It yields the protein CASSYRAGGVNEQFF.

The chain joins TRBV5-1 to TRBJ1-6; tentatively, D is TRBD1 (6 bases). Germline V CDR1 and CDR2: SGHRS, YFSETQ. The V end was cut by 0 bases, the J end by 7 bases, with 11 bases between. The CDR3 has 15 residues. In nucleotides, the CDR3 is TGCGCCAGCAGCTTGGCAGGACAGTCGAATTCACCCCTCCACTTT. This sequence encodes CASSLAGQSNSPLHF.

This chain links TRBV19 with TRBJ2-3, with 9 bases fitting TRBD2. The germline V gene has CDR1 LNHDA and CDR2 SQIVND (reference sequence). V trimming: 5 bases; J trimming: 6 bases; junction bases outside the gene matches: 9. There are 15 residues in the CDR3. CDR3: CASSSSGTTGDTQYF. CDR3 bases: TGTGCCAGTAGTTCTAGCGGGACCACCGGGGATACGCAGTATTTT.

The chain has TRBV9 and TRBJ1-6; 7 nucleotides match TRBD1. The CDR3 runs 14 residues. From germline, CDR1 is SGDLS and CDR2 YYNGEE. J gave up 7 bases and V 2 bases, and 3 bases lay outside the gene matches. Here the CDR3 reads CASSVGQQNSPLHF. The CDR3 DNA reads TGTGCCAGCAGCGTGGGACAGCAAAATTCACCCCTCCACTTT.

This clone was seen a handful of times. This sequence joins TRBV6-1 and TRBJ1-2; 8 positions agree with TRBD1. Germline CDR1 reads MNHNS; CDR2 reads SASEGT. Trimming took 2 bases from V and 8 from J; bases not matched to a gene: 7. This CDR3 has 14 amino acids. For the CDR3, the DNA is TGTGCCAGCAGTGAACCCAGACAGGGGAGGGGCTACACCTTC. Translation gives CASSEPRQGRGYTF.

This clone has just a few counts. The rearrangement links TRBV28 to TRBJ1-4, with 8 bases identical to TRBD1. CDR1 and CDR2 (germline): MDHEN, SYDVKM. CDR3 length: 15 residues. V shed 5 bases, J shed 8 bases, and the junction held 10 bases outside the gene matches. For the CDR3, the DNA is TGTGCCAGCAGTAGACCCTTGACAGGGGACGAAAAACTGTTTTTT. Translating it yields CASSRPLTGDEKLFF.

This sequence joins TRBV6-5 and TRBJ2-2, with 10 bases lining up with TRBD2. Unmatched junction bases numbered 4, after V lost 5 bases and J lost 4 bases. This CDR3 contains 15 residues. Germline assignment: CDR1 MNHEY and CDR2 SVGAGI. CDR3 sequence: CASSTLAGVTGELFF. In DNA form, the CDR3 reads TGTGCCAGCAGTACCCTAGCGGGAGTCACCGGGGAGCTGTTTTTT.

This sequence joins TRBV2 and TRBJ2-3; 13 positions match TRBD2. This CDR3 region has 16 residues. The germline CDR1 and CDR2 sequences are SNHLY and FYNNEI. Trimming at V came to 5 bases and at J to 2 bases, leaving 4 bases not matched to a gene. The CDR3 spells CASSLLAGGITDTQYF. CDR3 DNA sequence: TGTGCCAGCAGTTTACTAGCGGGAGGGATCACAGATACGCAGTATTTT.